The 17 T cell receptor beta chains presented below share a single source sample, sequenced in a study of spatial heterogeneity in lung cancer. Study observations and caveats: Mutation counts in tumors were tracked by counts of expanded intratumoral alpha and beta TCRs.

Antigens for these TCRs are unknown. MiXCR, run by TCRdb on the 5' RACE reads, gives a single entry per CDR3 protein. The sample carries approximately 11,000 distinct CDR3 sequences, approximately 8% recorded once. Time point here: sample taken at primary tumor resection. This specimen was lung tumor tissue, taken at surgery. These receptors were taken from a female donor with early-stage non-small cell lung cancer.

This clonotype came up many times. This sequence joins TRBV7-2 and TRBJ1-1; TRBD1 aligns across 8 bases. Germline CDR1 SGHTA, CDR2 FQGNSA. CDR3 length equals 14 residues. Trimming removed 5 bases from V and 4 bases from J; junction bases left unmatched: 6. This CDR3 is CASSRVTGGTEAFF. Written as DNA, the CDR3 is TGTGCCAGCAGCAGGGTCACAGGGGGCACTGAAGCTTTCTTT.

The table lists this clonotype with a few counts. The chain combines TRBV6-2 or TRBV6-3 with TRBJ1-1, with a tentative D call TRBD1 (6 bases). CDR3 length equals 15 residues. V lost 7 bases, J lost 5 bases, and 20 bases lay in between. The germline V gene has CDR1 MNHEY and CDR2 SVGEGT. The DNA of the CDR3 is TGTGCCAGCATGGTAAGGGGGATGCGTAGGACTGAAGCTTTCTTT. This encodes CASMVRGMRRTEAFF.

The chain recombines TRBV2 with TRBJ2-5; TRBD2 matches 9 bases. The CDR3 contains 13 residues. Germline loops: CDR1 SNHLY, CDR2 FYNNEI. The J segment lost 4 bases and the V segment lost 8 bases, leaving 5 bases of the junction unmatched. This chain's CDR3 is CASGGGGVETQYF. The DNA of the CDR3 is TGTGCCAGCGGAGGCGGGGGGGTAGAGACCCAGTACTTC.

The rearrangement links TRBV20-1 to TRBJ2-3; 9 positions agree with TRBD2. The germline CDR1 and CDR2 sequences are DFQATT and SNEGSKA (reference sequence). V trimming: 0 bases; J trimming: 6 bases; junction bases outside the gene matches: 7. This CDR3 spans 15 amino acids. CDR3 bases: TGCAGTGCTAGAGACCGGCAGCGGGGGGCTGATACGCAGTATTTT. Amino acids: CSARDRQRGADTQYF.

This clonotype appeared many times. V is TRBV20-1 and J is TRBJ1-6; D unclear. V lost 6 bases, J lost 7 bases, and 22 bases lay in between. Germline CDR1 reads DFQATT; CDR2 reads SNEGSKA (reference sequence). The CDR3 has 16 residues. The CDR3 loop is CSALRAAHPGNSPLHF. The CDR3 nucleotides read TGCAGTGCACTTCGGGCAGCCCACCCCGGCAATTCACCCCTCCACTTT.

At least ten counts were recorded for this clonotype. As DNA, the CDR3 is TGTGCCAGCAGTTATCTTTATTACACTGAAGCTTTCTTT. This codes for CASSYLYYTEAFF. This sequence joins TRBV6-5 and TRBJ1-1, with D hard to call. The CDR3 length is 13 residues. Germline loops: CDR1 MNHEY, CDR2 SVGAGI. V lost 3 bases and J lost 3, with 8 bases in between.

The chain links TRBV5-4 to TRBJ2-1; 13 nucleotides agree with TRBD2. The length of the CDR3 is 15 residues. V trimming: 4 bases; J trimming: 9 bases; junction bases outside the gene matches: 7. Germline V CDR1 and CDR2: SGHNT, YYREEE (reference sequence). The CDR3 loop is CASSPRLAGGGEQFF. The CDR3, as DNA: TGTGCCAGCAGCCCCCGACTAGCGGGGGGCGGTGAGCAGTTCTTC.

The sample holds many counts of this clonotype. J is TRBJ2-2 and V is TRBV6-5; 9 nucleotides align to TRBD2. The CDR3 has 14 residues. The V segment lost 6 bases and the J segment 6 bases; nucleotides outside the gene matches: 5. Germline-derived CDR1 and CDR2 are MNHEY and SVGAGI. CDR3 nucleotide sequence: TGTGCCAGCAGGGCGACTAGCGGCGCCGGGGAGCTGTTTTTT. Translating it yields CASRATSGAGELFF.

The V and J genes are TRBV6-5 and TRBJ2-7, with TRBD1 matching over 11 bases. J lost 4 bases, V lost 6 bases, and 8 bases had no gene match. The CDR3 consists of 15 residues. In germline, CDR1 is MNHEY, CDR2 SVGAGI. The CDR3 protein is CASRRAGQGVYEQYF. CDR3 bases: TGTGCCAGCAGACGTGCGGGACAGGGGGTTTACGAGCAGTACTTC.

This clonotype is labeled as medium-sized (0.01 to 0.1%). The CDR3 nucleotides read TGCAGTGCTAGAGACAGACAGGGTCACTATGGCTACACCTTC. Amino acids: CSARDRQGHYGYTF. The chain recombines TRBV20-1 with TRBJ1-2; TRBD1 agrees at 7 bases. The germline V gene encodes CDR1 DFQATT and CDR2 SNEGSKA (reference sequence). This CDR3 spans 14 amino acids. Germline trimming cut 0 bases from V and 3 bases from J; bases unmatched to any gene: 4.

The CDR3 nucleotides read TGTGCCAGCAGCTTATACCCCGGGGACTACTTTGACACAGATACGCAGTATTTT. It is translated as CASSLYPGDYFDTDTQYF. The genes are TRBV7-3 and TRBJ2-3, with 7 bases fitting TRBD2. The CDR3 sequence is 18 residues long. The J segment lost 2 bases and the V segment lost 2 bases, leaving 13 bases of the junction unmatched. Looked up from germline, CDR1 is SGHTA and CDR2 is FQGTGA.

This clonotype counts as medium-sized (0.01 to 0.1%). The chain carries TRBV9 and TRBJ1-1; no reliable D call. V lost 0 bases to trimming and J lost 3 bases, with 6 bases between them. The CDR3 contains 13 residues. The germline V gene encodes CDR1 SGDLS and CDR2 YYNGEE. The CDR3 DNA reads TGTGCCAGCAGCGTAGTCGTAGACACTGAAGCTTTCTTT. Translating gives CASSVVVDTEAFF.

In this sample, this clonotype turned up many times. Here the CDR3 DNA reads TGTGCCATCAGTGAGTCTGCAGGGGGCGAGAAGACCCAGTACTTC. Encoded protein: CAISESAGGEKTQYF. V is TRBV10-3 and J is TRBJ2-5; 8 bases are a match to TRBD1. The junction had 6 bases not matched to a gene; V was cut back by 0 bases and J by 6 bases. CDR1 is ENHRY, CDR2 SYGVKD, per germline. The CDR3 covers 15 residues.

This rearrangement joins TRBV9 to TRBJ2-7; 8 bases map to TRBD1. This CDR3 spans 14 amino acids. With 7 bases clipped from V and 3 bases from J, the junction kept 9 bases outside the gene matches. CDR1 is SGDLS and CDR2 is YYNGEE in the germline V gene. CDR3 in DNA: TGTGCCAGCGGCCCGGGACAGGCCTTCTACGAGCAGTACTTC. Its protein product is CASGPGQAFYEQYF.

This clonotype was observed many times. This chain connects TRBV7-3 to TRBJ2-2, with D possibly being TRBD1 or TRBD2 (7 bases each). Germline V gene sequence: CDR1 SGHTA, CDR2 FQGTGA. The CDR3 runs 16 residues. The germline V and J ends were trimmed by 3 bases and 7 bases, with 18 bases remaining between them. For the CDR3, the DNA is TGTGCCAGCAGCTTGGACGGGGGGACAGCGATCGGGGAGCTGTTTTTT. Translating it yields CASSLDGGTAIGELFF.

This clonotype has only a few counts. This sequence joins TRBV29-1 and TRBJ1-2, with no clear D. Germline V gene sequence: CDR1 SQVTM, CDR2 ANQGSEA. Trimming took 0 bases from V and 4 from J, leaving 6 bases between them. The CDR3 runs to 12 residues. The CDR3 nucleotides are TGCAGCGTTGAAGATCGGGGCTATGGCTACACCTTC. Protein sequence: CSVEDRGYGYTF. The whole variable domain, remainder taken from reference TRBV29-1 and TRBJ1-2, is SAVISQKPSRDICQRGTSLTIQCQVDSQVTMMFWYRQQPGQSLTLIATANQGSEATYESGFVIDKFPISRPNLTFSTLTVSNMSPEDSSIYLCSVEDRGYGYTFGSGTRLTVV.

This clonotype was observed many times. The V call is TRBV12-3 or TRBV12-4, the J call TRBJ2-7, with TRBD1 as a possible D gene (5 bases). The CDR3 runs to 14 residues. Trimming left V 3 bases short and J 0 bases short, with 9 bases between. CDR3 DNA sequence: TGTGCCAGCAGTTTGCAGGGCTACTCCTACGAGCAGTACTTC. Its translation: CASSLQGYSYEQYF.